The 23 T cell receptor beta chains below all came from one sample that was sequenced in a study of cytomegalovirus exposure and HLA in healthy donors. With 60 Vbeta and 13 Jbeta primers, the PCR was carried out. Some clones are missing from TCRdb's copy, which holds only in-frame ones; the method was immunoSEQ multiplex PCR. The repertoire holds under 170,000 clones, around 74% seen once, with about 5.9% in the top ten. Sequenced sample: PBMCs. The receptors here all came from a man in his forties or fifties in good health and CMV-seropositive.

CDR3 bases: TGTGCCAGCGAGGCGGCTAGCGGCACAGATACGCAGTATTTT. Translation gives CASEAASGTDTQYF. The chain joins TRBV9 to TRBJ2-3, with D possibly TRBD2 on 6 matching bases. The CDR3 sequence is 14 residues long. In germline, CDR1 is SGDLS, CDR2 YYNGEE. V was cut by 7 bases and J by 1 base, with 13 bases left in between.

This clone was seen a handful of times. V gene TRBV6-4 combines with J gene TRBJ1-2; 8 bases map to TRBD1. The CDR3 is 15 amino acids. Germline V gene lookup returns CDR1 MRHNA and CDR2 SNTAGT. V lost 10 bases to trimming and J lost 3 bases; unmatched junction nucleotides: 13. The chain's CDR3 is CATKPRTGSDYGYTF. Written as DNA, the CDR3 is TGTGCCACCAAACCCAGGACAGGGTCAGACTATGGCTACACCTTC.

The rearrangement links TRBV5-1 to TRBJ2-1, with no clear D. Germline V gene sequence: CDR1 SGHRS, CDR2 YFSETQ. The V end lost 1 base, the J end lost 8 bases, and 7 bases lay between the germline ends. This CDR3 comprises 12 residues. CDR3: CASSLTVYEQFF. The CDR3 DNA reads TGCGCCAGCAGCTTGACGGTCTATGAGCAGTTCTTC.

V and J are TRBV27 and TRBJ1-2; 10 nucleotides align to TRBD1. Losses at the gene ends were 6 bases for V and 14 bases for J; bases not matched to a gene: 9. This CDR3 has 12 residues. CDR1 is MNHEY, CDR2 SMNVEV, per germline (reference sequence). In DNA form, the CDR3 reads TGTGCCAGCAGCCCGGGACAGGGGCCAAATACCTTC. Translation gives CASSPGQGPNTF.

About this clone itself: The sample carries other DNA sequences with the same CDR3. V gene TRBV5-6 combines with J gene TRBJ2-7; D gene uncertain. CDR1 SGHDT and CDR2 YYEEEE come from the germline V gene. This CDR3 has 12 residues. V lost 0 bases and J lost 3, with 4 bases in between. The CDR3 DNA reads as TGTGCCAGCAGCTTGGCCCGCTACGAGCAGTACTTC. It specifies CASSLARYEQYF. Drawing the rest from reference TRBV5-6 and TRBJ2-7, the complete variable domain is DAGVTQSPTHLIKTRGQQVTLRCSPKSGHDTVSWYQQALGQGPQFIFQYYEEEERQRGNFPDRFSGHQFPNYSSELNVNALLLGDSALYLCASSLARYEQYFGPGTRLTVT.

J is TRBJ2-5 and V is TRBV27; TRBD1 aligns across 9 bases. This CDR3 spans 14 amino acids. The junction had 6 bases not matched to a gene; V was cut back by 6 bases and J by 4 bases. Germline assignment: CDR1 MNHEY and CDR2 SMNVEV (reference sequence). The CDR3 coding sequence is TGTGCCAGCAGCTTACAGGGGGCCGGAGAGACCCAGTACTTC. Protein product: CASSLQGAGETQYF.

This chain's CDR3 is CASSTRTGLYGYTF. The DNA for the CDR3 is TGTGCCAGTAGTACCCGGACAGGACTCTATGGCTACACCTTC. The rearrangement uses TRBV19 and TRBJ1-2; TRBD1 agrees at 7 bases. Germline CDR1 LNHDA, CDR2 SQIVND (reference sequence). The J segment lost 4 bases and the V segment lost 4 bases, leaving 6 bases of the junction unmatched. The CDR3 runs 14 residues. The variable domain in full, with the rest retrieved from reference TRBV19 and TRBJ1-2, is DGGITQSPKYLFRKEGQNVTLSCEQNLNHDAMYWYRQDPGQGLRLIYYSQIVNDFQKGDIAEGYSVSREKKESFPLTVTSAQKNPTAFYLCASSTRTGLYGYTFGSGTRLTVV.

The chain has TRBV6-5 and TRBJ1-1; TRBD1 agrees at 8 bases. The V segment lost 7 bases and the J segment 3 bases; nucleotides outside the gene matches: 7. The CDR3 is made up of 14 amino acids. Germline V CDR1 and CDR2: MNHEY, SVGAGI. The DNA of the CDR3 is TGTGCCAGCAACTCCGGACAGGGACACACTGAAGCTTTCTTT. Amino acid sequence: CASNSGQGHTEAFF.

The chain is built from TRBV4-1 and TRBJ2-5; TRBD2 matches at 11 bases. The CDR3 is 16 amino acids. Trimming cost V 3 bases and J 2 bases; bases outside gene matches: 5. The V gene's germline CDR1 is MGHRA and CDR2 YSYEKL. The CDR3: CASSQVRLAGQETQYF. CDR3 sequence (DNA): TGCGCCAGCAGCCAGGTCCGACTAGCGGGACAAGAGACCCAGTACTTC.

V usage is TRBV6-5 and J usage is TRBJ2-1, with TRBD1 matching over 12 bases. Germline assignment: CDR1 MNHEY and CDR2 SVGAGI. CDR3 length: 14 residues. V trimming: 5 bases; J trimming: 9 bases; junction bases outside the gene matches: 5. CDR3 region: CASSRDRGRVEQFF. DNA for the CDR3: TGTGCCAGCAGTCGGGACAGGGGGCGAGTTGAGCAGTTCTTC.

This clone was picked up one time. V and J are TRBV4-1 and TRBJ1-2; 7 nucleotides line up with TRBD1. The germline V gene has CDR1 MGHRA and CDR2 YSYEKL. The CDR3 runs to 14 residues. J was trimmed by 4 bases and V by 3 bases; bases with no gene match: 5. CDR3 amino acids: CASSQGGQIYGYTF. In DNA form, the CDR3 reads TGCGCCAGCAGCCAGGGGGGACAGATCTATGGCTACACCTTC.

J is TRBJ2-1 and V is TRBV11-2; perhaps TRBD2 as D (6 bases). Trimming pared 0 bases from V and 0 bases from J, leaving 12 bases between. The CDR3 is 17 residues long. Germline-derived CDR1 and CDR2 are SGHAT and FQNNGV. In nucleotides, the CDR3 is TGTGCCAGCAGCTTAGAGGGGCGGGACGTCTCCTACAATGAGCAGTTCTTC. It encodes CASSLEGRDVSYNEQFF.

This clone appeared once. The V gene is TRBV5-4, the J gene TRBJ2-3, with TRBD2 matching over 10 bases. With V trimmed by 4 bases and J by 5 bases, 13 bases remained unmatched. Germline V CDR1 and CDR2: SGHNT, YYREEE (reference sequence). The CDR3 is 17 residues long. CDR3 sequence (DNA): TGTGCCAGCAGCCAAGGTGGTCTAGCGGGAGATTTAGATACGCAGTATTTT. This codes for CASSQGGLAGDLDTQYF.

The chain is built from TRBV15 and TRBJ2-7; D perhaps matches TRBD2 (5 bases). V lost 1 base to trimming and J lost 3 bases, with 10 bases between them. The germline CDR1 and CDR2 sequences are LNHNV and YYDKDF (reference sequence). This CDR3 has 14 amino acids. Here the CDR3 reads CATSRGPGVYEQYF. CDR3 sequence (DNA): TGTGCCACCAGCAGAGGCCCCGGGGTCTACGAGCAGTACTTC.

The chain carries TRBV6-1 and TRBJ2-2; 9 positions match TRBD2. With V trimmed by 4 bases and J by 2 bases, 11 bases remained unmatched. Per germline, CDR1 MNHNS and CDR2 SASEGT. The CDR3 covers 18 residues. The CDR3 DNA follows: TGTGCCAGCAGTGGAATGAGGGGGACTAGCATAAACACCGGGGAGCTGTTTTTT. This codes for CASSGMRGTSINTGELFF.

The rearrangement links TRBV2 to TRBJ1-1; tentatively, D is TRBD1 (5 bases). The V end lost 8 bases, the J end lost 2 bases, and 18 bases lay between the germline ends. The length of the CDR3 is 15 residues. The V gene's germline CDR1 is SNHLY and CDR2 FYNNEI. CDR3 nucleotides: TGTGCCAGCGAGTCCTCCTCAGGGTACAACACTGAAGCTTTCTTT. It encodes CASESSSGYNTEAFF.

This clone was seen only a few times. The chain links TRBV5-1 to TRBJ2-7; TRBD1 agrees at 8 bases. J was trimmed by 3 bases and V by 3 bases; bases with no gene match: 5. CDR1 is SGHRS and CDR2 is YFSETQ in the germline V gene. The CDR3 covers 14 residues. In nucleotides, the CDR3 is TGCGCCAGCAGCTCCGGACAGGGTTTCTACGAGCAGTACTTC. This translates into CASSSGQGFYEQYF.

The DNA for the CDR3 is TGTGCCAGCAGCCGAGCCGGGGCTGGAAACACCATATATTTT. Amino acid sequence: CASSRAGAGNTIYF. The chain joins TRBV7-9 to TRBJ1-3; no firm D call. Germline-derived CDR1 and CDR2 are SEHNR and FQNEAQ (reference sequence). V was trimmed by 5 bases and J by 2 bases, leaving 10 bases between them. CDR3 length equals 14 residues.

This chain links TRBV6-5 with TRBJ2-3; no clear D gene. V was cut by 8 bases and J by 4 bases, with 16 bases left in between. The CDR3 has 14 amino acids. Per the germline V gene, CDR1 is MNHEY and CDR2 is SVGAGI. CDR3 sequence reads: CASASPVAADTQYF. The CDR3 coding sequence is TGTGCCAGCGCGTCGCCTGTTGCGGCAGATACGCAGTATTTT.

This sequence joins TRBV14 and TRBJ2-7; the D is unclear. Trimming took off 4 bases at V and 4 bases at J, with 11 bases between the two ends. The length of the CDR3 is 13 residues. Germline V lookup: CDR1 SGHDN, CDR2 FVKESK. Written as DNA, the CDR3 is TGTGCCAGCAGCCCTATTACGGGTTACGAGCAGTACTTC. Its protein product is CASSPITGYEQYF. The full variable domain, rest sourced from reference TRBV14 and TRBJ2-7, is EAGVTQFPSHSVIEKGQTVTLRCDPISGHDNLYWYRRVMGKEIKFLLHFVKESKQDESGMPNNRFLAERTGGTYSTLKVQPAELEDSGVYFCASSPITGYEQYFGPGTRLTVT.

A single count supports this clone. The V gene is TRBV5-1, the J gene TRBJ2-1, with 10 bases identical to TRBD2. This CDR3 contains 15 residues. Trimming at V came to 0 bases and at J to 8 bases, leaving 5 bases not matched to a gene. CDR1 SGHRS and CDR2 YFSETQ come from the germline V gene. The DNA of the CDR3 is TGCGCCAGCAGCTTGGTTCTAGCGGGAGAGGATGAGCAGTTCTTC. Protein: CASSLVLAGEDEQFF.

The rearrangement links TRBV5-1 to TRBJ2-2; 10 bases map to TRBD2. Trimming took 0 bases from V and 1 from J; bases not matched to a gene: 6. Germline V gene lookup returns CDR1 SGHRS and CDR2 YFSETQ. CDR3 size: 18 residues. Here the CDR3 DNA reads TGCGCCAGCAGCTTGGCTAGCGGGAGTCGAAGGAACACCGGGGAGCTGTTTTTT. It encodes CASSLASGSRRNTGELFF.

The chain joins TRBV28 to TRBJ2-7, with D maybe TRBD2 (7 bases). The CDR3 contains 15 residues. Germline V lookup: CDR1 MDHEN, CDR2 SYDVKM. Trimming removed 5 bases from V and 4 bases from J, with 18 bases in between. The CDR3 spells CASSPNPGGFYEQYF. The DNA of the CDR3 is TGTGCCAGCAGTCCTAACCCGGGGGGCTTTTACGAGCAGTACTTC.